This note documents a single TCR beta chain sequence. This sample is drawn from a study of blood T cell repertoires in COVID-19. Only in-frame clones appear in the TCRdb table, and some are missing; sequencing was by immunoSEQ multiplex PCR. The sample contains nearly 25,000 clones, approximately 68% of which appear only once. Trimming took 8 bases from V and 7 from J, leaving 16 bases between them. The CDR3 has 13 amino acids. The clonotype comes from an elderly woman with acute or convalescent COVID-19. V is TRBV12-3 or TRBV12-4 and J is TRBJ2-3, with no clear D. Sequencing was carried out using peripheral blood. In nucleotides, the CDR3 is TGTGCCAGCTCCTCCGGGTGGGTCAATACGCAGTATTTT. This codes for CASSSGWVNTQYF.